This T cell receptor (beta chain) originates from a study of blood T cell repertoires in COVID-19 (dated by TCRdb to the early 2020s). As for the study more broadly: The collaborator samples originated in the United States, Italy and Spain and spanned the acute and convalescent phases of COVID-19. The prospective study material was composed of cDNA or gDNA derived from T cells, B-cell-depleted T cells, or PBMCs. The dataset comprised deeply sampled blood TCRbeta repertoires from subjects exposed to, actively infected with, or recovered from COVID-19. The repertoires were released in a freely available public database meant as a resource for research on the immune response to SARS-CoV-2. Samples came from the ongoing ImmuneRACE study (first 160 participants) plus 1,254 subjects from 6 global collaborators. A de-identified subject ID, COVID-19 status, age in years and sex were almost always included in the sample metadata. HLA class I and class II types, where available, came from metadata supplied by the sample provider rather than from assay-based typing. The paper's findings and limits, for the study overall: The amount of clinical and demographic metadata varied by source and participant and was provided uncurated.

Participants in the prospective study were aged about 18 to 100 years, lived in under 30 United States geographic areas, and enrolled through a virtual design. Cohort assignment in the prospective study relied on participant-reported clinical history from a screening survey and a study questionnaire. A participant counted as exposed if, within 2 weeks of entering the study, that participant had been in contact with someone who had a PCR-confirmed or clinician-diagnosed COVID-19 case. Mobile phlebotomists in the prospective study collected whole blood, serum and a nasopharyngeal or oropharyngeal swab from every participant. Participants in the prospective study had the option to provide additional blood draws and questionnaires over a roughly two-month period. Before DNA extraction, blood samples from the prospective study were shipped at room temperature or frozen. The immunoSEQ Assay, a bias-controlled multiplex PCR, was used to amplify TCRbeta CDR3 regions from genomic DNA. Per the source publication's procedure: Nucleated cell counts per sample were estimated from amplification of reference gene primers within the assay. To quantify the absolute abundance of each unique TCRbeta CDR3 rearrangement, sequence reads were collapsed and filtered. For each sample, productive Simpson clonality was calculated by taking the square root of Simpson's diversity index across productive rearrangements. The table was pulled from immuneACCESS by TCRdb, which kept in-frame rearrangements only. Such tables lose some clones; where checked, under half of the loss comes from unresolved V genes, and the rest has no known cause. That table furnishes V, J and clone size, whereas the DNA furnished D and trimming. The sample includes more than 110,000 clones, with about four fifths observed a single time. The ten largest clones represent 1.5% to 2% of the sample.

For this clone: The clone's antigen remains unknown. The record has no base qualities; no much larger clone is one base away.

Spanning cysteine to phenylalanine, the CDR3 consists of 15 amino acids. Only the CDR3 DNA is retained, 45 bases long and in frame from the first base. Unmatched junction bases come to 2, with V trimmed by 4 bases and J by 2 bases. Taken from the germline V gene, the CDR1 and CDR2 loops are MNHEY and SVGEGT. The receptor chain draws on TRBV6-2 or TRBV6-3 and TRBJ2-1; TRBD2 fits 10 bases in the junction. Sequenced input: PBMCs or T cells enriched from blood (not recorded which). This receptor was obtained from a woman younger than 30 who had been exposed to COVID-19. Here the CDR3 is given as CASSSGTSAYNEQFF. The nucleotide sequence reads TGTGCCAGCAGTTCCGGGACTAGCGCCTACAATGAGCAGTTCTTC.